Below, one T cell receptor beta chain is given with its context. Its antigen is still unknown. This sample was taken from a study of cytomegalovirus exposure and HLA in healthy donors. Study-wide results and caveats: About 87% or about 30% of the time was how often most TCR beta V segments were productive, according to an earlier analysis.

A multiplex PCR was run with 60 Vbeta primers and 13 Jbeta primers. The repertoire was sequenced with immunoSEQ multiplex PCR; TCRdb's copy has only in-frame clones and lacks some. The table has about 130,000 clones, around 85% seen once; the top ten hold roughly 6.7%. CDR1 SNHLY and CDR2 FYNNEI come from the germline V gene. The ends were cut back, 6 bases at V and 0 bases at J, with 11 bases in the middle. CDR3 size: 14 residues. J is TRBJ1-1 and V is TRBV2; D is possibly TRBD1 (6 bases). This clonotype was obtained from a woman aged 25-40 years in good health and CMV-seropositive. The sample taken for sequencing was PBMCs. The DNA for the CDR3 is TGTGCCAGCAGCGCGGGGGGCATGAACACTGAAGCTTTCTTT. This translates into CASSAGGMNTEAFF.